One T cell receptor (beta chain) is described in this entry. In the original processing: Scientists estimated how many nucleated cells there were by amplifying reference gene primers. The data were produced by immunoSEQ multiplex PCR, yet TCRdb's version contains in-frame clones alone and is incomplete. Clone size and the V and J calls come from that table; the DNA yielded D and trimming. Here the sample spans a few hundred thousand clones, over 85% being singletons. Participants' own reports of clinical history determined their cohort assignment. The V end was cut by 3 bases, the J end by 0 bases, with 8 bases between. Germline CDR1 reads SQVTM; CDR2 reads ANQGSEA. The CDR3 runs to 13 residues. This specimen belongs to a study of blood T cell repertoires in COVID-19. Study context: Samples representing acute and convalescent COVID-19 were sourced from the United States, Italy and Spain.

V and J are TRBV29-1 and TRBJ1-1, with no clear D. The sample was PBMCs or T cells enriched from blood (not recorded which). The source of this sequence is a woman in her sixties who had recovered from COVID-19. The CDR3 nucleotides are TGCAGCGTTGAGGCGGGAATGAACACTGAAGCTTTCTTT. Protein sequence: CSVEAGMNTEAFF.